Shown below are 31 T cell receptor beta chains from a single sample sequenced in a study of blood T cell repertoires in COVID-19. Sequencing used immunoSEQ multiplex PCR; TCRdb keeps in-frame clones, though not all of them. The sample records 150,000 to 250,000 clones, around 75% being singletons. Sequencing input: peripheral blood. These receptors came from a woman aged 35 to 49 with COVID-19, enrolled during active disease.

This sequence joins TRBV2 and TRBJ2-1; 10 bases are shared with TRBD2. V dropped 8 bases and J dropped 4; count of bases not matched to a gene: 8. The CDR3 is 15 residues long. Per the germline V gene, CDR1 is SNHLY and CDR2 is FYNNEI. The CDR3 sequence is CASCISGGSYNEQFF. CDR3 sequence (DNA): TGTGCCAGCTGTATTAGCGGGGGGTCTTACAATGAGCAGTTCTTC.

The rearrangement joins TRBV6-2 or TRBV6-3 to TRBJ1-1; the D is unclear. Deletions cut 2 bases from V and 1 base from J, with 14 bases between. CDR3 length: 16 amino acids. In germline, CDR1 is MNHEY, CDR2 SVGEGT. The CDR3 DNA sequence: TGTGCCAGCAGTTACCCGAGCCAGGATTGGAACACTGAAGCTTTCTTT. Its protein product is CASSYPSQDWNTEAFF.

CDR3 in amino acids: CASSYSLPPEAYEQYF. CDR3 coding DNA: TGTGCCAGCAGTTACTCTTTACCTCCGGAGGCCTACGAGCAGTACTTC. V gene TRBV6-5 combines with J gene TRBJ2-7; perhaps TRBD2 as D (5 bases). This CDR3 is built from 16 residues. Germline loops: CDR1 MNHEY, CDR2 SVGAGI. Trimming stripped 0 bases from V and 2 bases from J, with 14 bases between.

Here the CDR3 reads CASSPGTGANSPLHF. The CDR3 DNA reads as TGTGCCAGCAGCCCGGGGACAGGGGCAAATTCACCCCTCCACTTT. The chain couples TRBV9 to TRBJ1-6; TRBD1 aligns across 10 bases. The CDR3 is made up of 15 amino acids. Germline trimming cut 4 bases from V and 7 bases from J; bases unmatched to any gene: 5. Germline V gene sequence: CDR1 SGDLS, CDR2 YYNGEE. The whole variable domain, filled in from reference TRBV9 and TRBJ1-6, reads DSGVTQTPKHLITATGQRVTLRCSPRSGDLSVYWYQQSLDQGLQFLIQYYNGEERAKGNILERFSAQQFPDLHSELNLSSLELGDSALYFCASSPGTGANSPLHFGNGTRLTVT.

The chain links TRBV5-1 to TRBJ1-4, with D possibly being TRBD1 (6 bases). The CDR3 extends over 13 amino acids. Trimming removed 1 base at V and 6 bases at J, with 7 bases between. Germline lookup yields CDR1 SGHRS and CDR2 YFSETQ. CDR3 sequence (DNA): TGCGCCAGCAGCTTGAACAGGGATGAAAAACTGTTTTTT. This gives the protein CASSLNRDEKLFF. Using reference TRBV5-1 and TRBJ1-4 for the parts outside the CDR3, the full variable domain is KAGVTQTPRYLIKTRGQQVTLSCSPISGHRSVSWYQQTPGQGLQFLFEYFSETQRNKGNFPGRFSGRQFSNSRSEMNVSTLELGDSALYLCASSLNRDEKLFFGSGTQLSVL.

The chain couples TRBV19 to TRBJ2-1; D is ambiguous. Germline V lookup: CDR1 LNHDA, CDR2 SQIVND (reference sequence). V was cut by 4 bases and J by 6 bases, with 4 bases left in between. The CDR3 contains 11 residues. CDR3 residues: CASSTLNEQFF. CDR3 bases: TGTGCCAGTAGTACCCTCAATGAGCAGTTCTTC.

The rearrangement uses TRBV12-5 and TRBJ1-1; TRBD1 agrees at 8 bases. The germline V gene has CDR1 LGHNT and CDR2 FRNRAP. The V gene end was trimmed by 5 bases and the J gene end by 2 bases; junction bases not matched to a gene: 7. The CDR3 loop spans 15 amino acids. The CDR3 protein is CASGEGQVPNTEAFF. The DNA of the CDR3 is TGTGCTAGTGGTGAGGGACAGGTTCCAAACACTGAAGCTTTCTTT.

This chain joins TRBV19 and TRBJ2-5; TRBD1 might be the D (6 bases). CDR3 size: 14 residues. In germline, CDR1 is LNHDA, CDR2 SQIVND (reference sequence). Trimming left V 3 bases short and J 1 base short, with 9 bases between. CDR3 in amino acids: CASSMSRGQETQYF. For the CDR3, the DNA is TGTGCCAGTAGTATGTCCAGGGGCCAAGAGACCCAGTACTTC.

The J gene is TRBJ2-5, the V gene TRBV7-2; 9 bases are a match to TRBD2. The V gene's germline CDR1 is SGHTA and CDR2 FQGNSA. The CDR3 is 15 amino acids. The V segment lost 7 bases and the J segment 0 bases; nucleotides outside the gene matches: 6. The CDR3 loop reads CASTSSGTHQETQYF. CDR3 nucleotides: TGTGCCAGCACCTCTAGCGGGACACACCAAGAGACCCAGTACTTC.

This chain joins TRBV7-2 and TRBJ2-5, with D perhaps TRBD2 (5 bases). V was pared by 5 bases and J by 0 bases, with 13 bases between. From germline, CDR1 is SGHTA and CDR2 FQGNSA. The CDR3 length is 15 residues. The CDR3 here is CASSPGIYYQETQYF. As DNA, the CDR3 is TGTGCCAGCAGCCCCGGGATTTATTACCAAGAGACCCAGTACTTC. Complete variable domain (other parts from reference TRBV7-2 and TRBJ2-5): GAGVSQSPSNKVTEKGKDVELRCDPISGHTALYWYRQSLGQGLEFLIYFQGNSAPDKSGLPSDRFSAERTGGSVSTLTIQRTQQEDSAVYLCASSPGIYYQETQYFGPGTRLLVL.

The chain is built from TRBV7-2 and TRBJ2-3; 8 positions match TRBD2. This CDR3 spans 17 amino acids. Trimming at V came to 5 bases and at J to 1 base, leaving 11 bases not matched to a gene. The germline V gene has CDR1 SGHTA and CDR2 FQGNSA. CDR3 region: CASSPGYGRGGTDTQYF. In nucleotides, the CDR3 is TGTGCCAGCAGCCCCGGGTATGGGCGGGGGGGCACAGATACGCAGTATTTT.

The CDR3 nucleotides are TGTGCCAGTAAATTGCGGGGGGCGAACACCGGGGAGCTGTTTTTT. Translation: CASKLRGANTGELFF. The chain joins TRBV19 to TRBJ2-2; 8 positions match TRBD2. The germline CDR1 and CDR2 sequences are LNHDA and SQIVND (reference sequence). CDR3 length equals 15 residues. Trimming at V came to 7 bases and at J to 0 bases, leaving 4 bases not matched to a gene.

V is TRBV4-1 and J is TRBJ2-1, with D possibly matching TRBD2 (6 bases). V was clipped by 0 bases and J by 8 bases, with 14 bases between them. Germline V gives CDR1 MGHRA, CDR2 YSYEKL. This CDR3 is 15 amino acids long. CDR3 nucleotides: TGCGCCAGCAGCCAAGAATCGCTAGCGAGGGATGAGCAGTTCTTC. Translation: CASSQESLARDEQFF.

The chain recombines TRBV7-2 with TRBJ2-5; D not resolved. This CDR3 is 13 amino acids long. V was trimmed by 0 bases and J by 3 bases, leaving 5 bases between them. Per the germline V gene, CDR1 is SGHTA and CDR2 is FQGNSA. CDR3 sequence reads: CASSLAPKETQYF. CDR3 DNA: TGTGCCAGCAGCTTAGCTCCAAAAGAGACCCAGTACTTC.

This clone occurred a few times. This sample also contains other DNA sequences that code for the same CDR3. The chain carries TRBV7-8 and TRBJ1-6; D is possibly TRBD1 (6 bases). V shed 3 bases and J shed 6 bases, with 12 bases lying between them. This CDR3 comprises 15 residues. Germline values: CDR1 SGHVS, CDR2 FQNEAQ. The CDR3 DNA follows: TGTGCCAGCAGCTTTGAGACAGGTGGTAATTCACCCCTCCACTTT. Translation: CASSFETGGNSPLHF.

This clone was seen a single time. The chain uses TRBV19 and TRBJ2-3, with TRBD2 matching over 7 bases. Germline CDR1 and CDR2: LNHDA and SQIVND (reference sequence). V was clipped by 7 bases and J by 5 bases; unmatched bases: 9. This CDR3 region has 14 residues. The CDR3 DNA sequence: TGTGCCAGTACCGATGTAGCGGGTGGAGATACGCAGTATTTT. Translating gives CASTDVAGGDTQYF.

The rearrangement uses TRBV4-3 and TRBJ2-7; TRBD1 is a possible D gene (6 bases). The V gene lost 4 bases and the J gene lost 5 bases, with 15 bases spanning the gap. This CDR3 has 14 amino acids. CDR1 LGHNA and CDR2 YSLEER come from the germline V gene. This CDR3 reads CASSRQAGAHEQYF. The DNA for the CDR3 is TGCGCCAGCAGCCGCCAGGCAGGGGCCCACGAGCAGTACTTC.

In its sample, this clone was seen a few times. The V and J genes are TRBV5-8 and TRBJ1-5; D is unresolved. Germline V CDR1 and CDR2: SGHTS, YDEGEE. This CDR3 has 14 amino acids. With 4 bases removed from V and 2 bases from J, the gap between germline ends came to 10 bases. The CDR3 sequence is CASSLGTGNQPQHF. The CDR3 DNA sequence: TGTGCCAGCAGCCTGGGCACGGGCAATCAGCCCCAGCATTTT.

The J gene is TRBJ2-3, the V gene TRBV18, with unresolved D. CDR3 size: 13 residues. The germline CDR1 and CDR2 sequences are KGHSH and LQKENI. V was clipped by 5 bases and J by 0 bases, with 6 bases between them. The CDR3 is CASSSTSTDTQYF. The CDR3 nucleotides read TGTGCCAGCTCAAGTACTAGCACAGATACGCAGTATTTT. The variable domain in full, completed from reference TRBV18 and TRBJ2-3, reads NAGVMQNPRHLVRRRGQEARLRCSPMKGHSHVYWYRQLPEEGLKFMVYLQKENIIDESGMPKERFSAEFPKEGPSILRIQQVVRGDSAAYFCASSSTSTDTQYFGPGTRLTVL.

The V gene is TRBV5-4, the J gene TRBJ2-1, with 12 bases matching TRBD2. Losses at the gene ends were 4 bases for V and 4 bases for J; bases not matched to a gene: 12. The CDR3 length is 18 residues. Germline V lookup: CDR1 SGHNT, CDR2 YYREEE (reference sequence). The CDR3 nucleotides are TGTGCCAGCAGCCTGGGACTAGCGGGCCTCCCCTTTTACAATGAGCAGTTCTTC. This translates into CASSLGLAGLPFYNEQFF.

This clone was seen ten or more times. V gene TRBV27 combines with J gene TRBJ1-2; 9 bases line up with TRBD1. The germline gives CDR1 MNHEY, CDR2 SMNVEV (reference sequence). V lost 3 bases to trimming and J lost 3 bases; unmatched junction nucleotides: 2. The CDR3 loop spans 14 amino acids. This CDR3 reads CASSLGTGHYGYTF. CDR3 bases: TGTGCCAGCAGTTTGGGGACAGGGCACTATGGCTACACCTTC.

The CDR3 coding sequence is TGTGCCAGCAGCCCTAACTACTTAGCGGGGACCCAGTACTTC. This sequence encodes CASSPNYLAGTQYF. The rearrangement links TRBV7-2 to TRBJ2-5, with TRBD2 matching over 7 bases. The CDR3 loop spans 14 amino acids. Germline assignment: CDR1 SGHTA and CDR2 FQGNSA. Trimming took 5 bases from V and 7 from J; bases not matched to a gene: 10.

The genes are TRBV27 and TRBJ2-5; D is possibly TRBD2 (6 bases). Germline lookup yields CDR1 MNHEY and CDR2 SMNVEV (reference sequence). The CDR3 sequence is 14 residues long. V lost 3 bases to trimming and J lost 2 bases, with 10 bases between them. CDR3 region: CASSLRGQQETQYF. CDR3 DNA sequence: TGTGCCAGCAGTTTGCGGGGCCAACAAGAGACCCAGTACTTC.

This rearrangement joins TRBV2 to TRBJ1-1, with unresolved D. CDR1 and CDR2 (germline): SNHLY, FYNNEI. V lost 3 bases, J lost 7 bases, and 3 bases lay in between. This CDR3 is 10 amino acids long. Here the CDR3 reads CASSDFEAFF. For the CDR3, the DNA is TGTGCCAGCAGTGACTTTGAAGCTTTCTTT.

This chain links TRBV28 with TRBJ2-7; D gene ambiguous. The CDR3 length is 12 residues. V was shortened by 1 base and J by 7 bases, with 8 bases between the two germline ends. Germline V gene lookup returns CDR1 MDHEN and CDR2 SYDVKM. As DNA, the CDR3 is TGTGCCAGCAGTTTATTAAACTCTGAGCAGTACTTC. Translation gives CASSLLNSEQYF.

V usage is TRBV5-4 and J usage is TRBJ2-1; 8 nucleotides align to TRBD2. V lost 4 bases, J lost 7 bases, and 7 bases stayed unmatched. Germline V gene sequence: CDR1 SGHNT, CDR2 YYREEE (reference sequence). This CDR3 is 14 amino acids long. The CDR3 loop reads CASSLTGTRNEQFF. In nucleotides, the CDR3 is TGTGCCAGCAGCCTGACCGGGACTAGAAATGAGCAGTTCTTC.

The chain uses TRBV4-1 and TRBJ2-7, with 12 bases that match TRBD1. The V gene end was trimmed by 4 bases and the J gene end by 5 bases; junction bases not matched to a gene: 6. The CDR3 spans 15 residues. CDR1 MGHRA and CDR2 YSYEKL come from the germline V gene. CDR3 protein: CASSPPGQGANEQYF. The CDR3, as DNA: TGCGCCAGCAGCCCTCCGGGACAGGGGGCGAACGAGCAGTACTTC.

The chain employs TRBV5-4 and TRBJ2-7; D uncertain. The V gene lost 0 bases and the J gene lost 5 bases, with 12 bases spanning the gap. In germline, CDR1 is SGHNT, CDR2 YYREEE (reference sequence). There are 14 residues in the CDR3. The CDR3 reads CASSLAQFSHEQYF. The CDR3, as DNA: TGTGCCAGCAGCTTGGCGCAGTTTAGCCACGAGCAGTACTTC.

This clone was counted a single time. The CDR3 is CASSPSSAAGPNYGYTF. The CDR3 DNA reads TGCGCCAGCAGCCCCTCCTCAGCCGCAGGGCCCAACTATGGCTACACCTTC. This sequence joins TRBV4-3 and TRBJ1-2; a weak D match, TRBD1 (5 bases). The ends were cut back, 4 bases at V and 2 bases at J, with 20 bases in the middle. The CDR3 length is 17 residues. Germline CDR1 reads LGHNA; CDR2 reads YSLEER.

The V and J genes are TRBV27 and TRBJ2-1; TRBD2 is a possible D gene (6 bases). The germline V gene has CDR1 MNHEY and CDR2 SMNVEV (reference sequence). This CDR3 region has 16 residues. V was trimmed by 5 bases and J by 5 bases, leaving 19 bases between them. In nucleotides, the CDR3 is TGTGCCAGCAGTCCCCTAGGAGCGGGCCAAAACAATGAGCAGTTCTTC. Residues: CASSPLGAGQNNEQFF.

This chain links TRBV5-1 with TRBJ2-7, with 8 nucleotides matching TRBD1. Trimming at V came to 4 bases and at J to 3 bases, leaving 6 bases not matched to a gene. This CDR3 region has 14 residues. From germline, CDR1 is SGHRS and CDR2 YFSETQ. The DNA of the CDR3 is TGCGCCAGCAGCCCCTGGACAGGGCACTACGAGCAGTACTTC. Protein: CASSPWTGHYEQYF.